This T cell receptor beta chain was documented in a study of T cell changes during pregnancy in multiple sclerosis. Using immunoSEQ multiplex PCR, the repertoire was profiled, and TCRdb retains in-frame clones only, with some absent. The data show 45,000 to 55,000 clones, with 90% to 95% seen just once and 2% to 2.5% held by the top ten. V shed 6 bases, J shed 7 bases, and the junction held 8 bases outside the gene matches. Germline V gene data show CDR1 as MNHNY and CDR2 as SVGAGI (reference sequence). CDR3 length: 13 amino acids. The source material was peripheral blood, sampled in the third trimester of pregnancy. This sequence joins TRBV6-6 and TRBJ1-2; 7 positions match TRBD1. The TCR comes from a female donor with multiple sclerosis, enrolled in a pregnancy study. As DNA, the CDR3 is TGTGCCAGCAGGACCACAGGGGTGGCTGGCTACACCTTC. Residues: CASRTTGVAGYTF.